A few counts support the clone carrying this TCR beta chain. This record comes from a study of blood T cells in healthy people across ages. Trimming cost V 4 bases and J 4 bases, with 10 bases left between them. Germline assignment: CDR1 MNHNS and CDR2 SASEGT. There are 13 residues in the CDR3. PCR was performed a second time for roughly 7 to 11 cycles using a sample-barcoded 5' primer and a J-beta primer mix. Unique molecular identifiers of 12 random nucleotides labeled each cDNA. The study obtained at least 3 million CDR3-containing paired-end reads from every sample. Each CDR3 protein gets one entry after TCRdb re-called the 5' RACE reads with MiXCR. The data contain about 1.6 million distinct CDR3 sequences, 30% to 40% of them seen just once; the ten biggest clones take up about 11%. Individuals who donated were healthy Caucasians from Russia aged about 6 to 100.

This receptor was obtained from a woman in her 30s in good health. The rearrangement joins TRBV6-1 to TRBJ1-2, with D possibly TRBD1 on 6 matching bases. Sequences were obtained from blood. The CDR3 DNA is TGTGCCAGCAGTGCAGGGGATTTCTATGGCTACACCTTC. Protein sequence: CASSAGDFYGYTF.